This entry lists 21 T cell receptor beta chains sequenced from one sample in a study of CD8 T cells in Susac syndrome. Reverse transcription of roughly 0.5 to 1 ug RNA used random hexamers. MiXCR, applied by TCRdb to the immunoSEQ multiplex PCR reads, yields one record per CDR3 protein. The sample contains around 120,000 distinct CDR3 sequences, roughly 94% of which appear only once. Sample: CD4+ T cells from PBMCs. The receptor set was obtained from a human donor with multiple sclerosis.

CDR3 in amino acids: CASSQLWTGGFGQYF. In DNA form, the CDR3 reads TGCGCCAGCAGTCAACTTTGGACAGGGGGCTTCGGGCAGTACTTC. V gene TRBV23-1 combines with J gene TRBJ2-7, with 11 bases that match TRBD1. TRBV23-1 is an open reading frame, and its role is uncertain. CDR3 length equals 15 residues. V gave up 2 bases and J gave up 9 bases; unmatched junction bases: 9.

The gene calls are TRBV5-1 and TRBJ2-3; D is uncertain. From germline, CDR1 is SGHRS and CDR2 YFSETQ. Trimming took 0 bases from V and 1 from J, leaving 9 bases between them. The CDR3 covers 15 residues. The CDR3 loop reads CASSLDHRGTDTQYF. CDR3 DNA: TGCGCCAGCAGCTTGGACCATCGGGGCACAGATACGCAGTATTTT.

This chain links TRBV5-1 with TRBJ2-5; D is unresolved. The CDR3 runs 14 residues. V was shortened by 0 bases and J by 0 bases, with 6 bases between the two germline ends. Germline-derived CDR1 and CDR2 are SGHRS and YFSETQ. The CDR3 sequence is CASSLDGYQETQYF. The CDR3 DNA follows: TGCGCCAGCAGCTTGGACGGGTACCAAGAGACCCAGTACTTC.

This clonotype was counted once. V and J are TRBV10-3 and TRBJ1-5; D remains ambiguous. This CDR3 is built from 14 residues. Trimming left V 4 bases short and J 2 bases short, with 9 bases between. CDR1 and CDR2 (germline): ENHRY, SYGVKD. The CDR3 nucleotides read TGTGCCATCAGTGGTGGGGTTGGCAATCAGCCCCAGCATTTT. The encoded protein is CAISGGVGNQPQHF.

The V gene is TRBV7-9, the J gene TRBJ1-2; D remains ambiguous. Per germline, CDR1 SEHNR and CDR2 FQNEAQ (reference sequence). The CDR3 is 15 residues long. V lost 6 bases to trimming and J lost 2 bases, with 16 bases between them. CDR3: CASSFGPAPNYGYTF. CDR3 in DNA: TGTGCCAGCAGTTTCGGGCCTGCACCCAACTATGGCTACACCTTC.

The chain has TRBV11-2 and TRBJ2-2; TRBD2 agrees at 7 bases. CDR1 is SGHAT and CDR2 is FQNNGV in the germline V gene. This CDR3 has 20 amino acids. V was clipped by 3 bases and J by 0 bases; unmatched bases: 16. CDR3 sequence (DNA): TGTGCCAGCAGCTTCTCCGGAGTCGGGCGGGGGTACCCGAACACCGGGGAGCTGTTTTTT. This gives the protein CASSFSGVGRGYPNTGELFF.

The chain is built from TRBV7-9 and TRBJ1-1; 9 bases match TRBD1. Unmatched junction bases numbered 9, after V lost 2 bases and J lost 5 bases. CDR1 SEHNR and CDR2 FQNEAQ come from the germline V gene (reference sequence). CDR3 size: 16 residues. CDR3 DNA sequence: TGTGCCAGCAGCTTAAAAACAGGGGGCAGCGGGACTGAAGCTTTCTTT. As protein: CASSLKTGGSGTEAFF.

The genes are TRBV23-1 and TRBJ1-3; 11 bases line up with TRBD1. TRBV23-1 is flagged as an ORF with uncertain function. The CDR3 loop spans 17 amino acids. The ends lost 4 bases at V and 0 bases at J; junction bases unmatched: 5. The CDR3 DNA is TGCGCCAGCAGTCCAGAGGGGACAGGGGGCTCTGGAAACACCATATATTTT. It specifies CASSPEGTGGSGNTIYF.

This clonotype occurred once. The chain is built from TRBV6-5 and TRBJ1-1; TRBD1 might be the D (5 bases). The germline V and J ends were trimmed by 7 bases and 4 bases, with 16 bases remaining between them. Per germline, CDR1 MNHEY and CDR2 SVGAGI. The CDR3 length is 14 residues. The CDR3 is CASTPGGRGTEAFF. CDR3 DNA: TGTGCCAGCACTCCGGGGGGTCGCGGCACTGAAGCTTTCTTT.

The genes are TRBV3-1 and TRBJ1-1, with D tentatively TRBD1 (5 bases). V lost 1 base and J 7 bases, leaving 13 bases between the germline ends. The CDR3 has 14 residues. The germline CDR1 and CDR2 sequences are LGHDT and YNNKEL (reference sequence). CDR3 nucleotide sequence: TGTGCCAGCAGCCAAGGTGGGACGGGAAATGAAGCTTTCTTT. This codes for CASSQGGTGNEAFF.

V usage is TRBV20-1 and J usage is TRBJ2-1; 9 bases line up with TRBD2. The V and J ends lost 3 bases and 3 bases, in that order; junction bases with no gene match: 3. The V gene's germline CDR1 is DFQATT and CDR2 SNEGSKA (reference sequence). The CDR3 is made up of 14 amino acids. The CDR3 spells CSASIAGVYNEQFF. The CDR3 nucleotides are TGCAGTGCTAGTATAGCGGGAGTCTACAATGAGCAGTTCTTC.

This rearrangement joins TRBV19 to TRBJ2-2; D is possibly TRBD2 (5 bases). The germline gives CDR1 LNHDA, CDR2 SQIVND (reference sequence). V dropped 5 bases and J dropped 6 bases, with 10 bases sitting between them. CDR3 size: 13 residues. In DNA form, the CDR3 reads TGTGCCAGTAGTGCGCGGGCAGCCGGGGAGCTGTTTTTT. Its protein product is CASSARAAGELFF.

The chain employs TRBV14 and TRBJ2-1; tentatively, D is TRBD2 (5 bases). The ends were cut back, 5 bases at V and 9 bases at J, with 17 bases in the middle. In germline, CDR1 is SGHDN, CDR2 FVKESK. The CDR3 contains 14 residues. The CDR3 region is CASSIAWGRVEQFF. The CDR3 bases are TGTGCCAGCAGCATAGCGTGGGGAAGAGTTGAGCAGTTCTTC.

The V and J genes are TRBV25-1 and TRBJ1-2; 10 bases are shared with TRBD1. V lost 5 bases to trimming and J lost 2 bases; unmatched junction nucleotides: 8. The CDR3 is 16 residues long. CDR1 is MGHDK, CDR2 SYGVNS, per germline. CDR3 sequence: CASSLGGTGANYGYTF. For the CDR3, the DNA is TGTGCCAGCAGTCTCGGAGGGACAGGGGCGAACTATGGCTACACCTTC.

The rearrangement joins TRBV2 to TRBJ2-7; D not certain. The V end lost 1 base, the J end lost 3 bases, and 1 base lay between the germline ends. CDR3 length: 11 amino acids. The germline CDR1 and CDR2 sequences are SNHLY and FYNNEI. The chain's CDR3 is CASSEGYEQYF. The CDR3 bases are TGTGCCAGCAGTGAAGGCTACGAGCAGTACTTC.

This clonotype was recorded only once. The chain carries TRBV7-2 and TRBJ2-7; D gene unclear. Trimming removed 3 bases at V and 2 bases at J, with 5 bases between. CDR1 SGHTA and CDR2 FQGNSA come from the germline V gene. The CDR3 spans 12 residues. CDR3 sequence reads: CASSLPAYEQYF. Here the CDR3 DNA reads TGTGCCAGCAGCTTGCCCGCCTACGAGCAGTACTTC.

The J gene is TRBJ2-5, the V gene TRBV6-5, with 10 nucleotides matching TRBD2. This CDR3 spans 15 amino acids. Germline V CDR1 and CDR2: MNHEY, SVGAGI. With 4 bases clipped from V and 4 bases from J, the junction kept 6 bases outside the gene matches. The CDR3 reads CASSSWTSGGETQYF. The CDR3 DNA reads as TGTGCCAGCAGTTCATGGACTAGCGGTGGAGAGACCCAGTACTTC.

Written as DNA, the CDR3 is TGCAGCGTTGAGACAGGTCTCTACGAGCAGTACTTC. Its translation: CSVETGLYEQYF. The chain combines TRBV29-1 with TRBJ2-7; weak D call: TRBD1 (6 bases). The CDR3 loop spans 12 amino acids. The germline V and J ends were trimmed by 3 bases and 3 bases, with 9 bases remaining between them. Germline CDR1 SQVTM, CDR2 ANQGSEA.

This chain links TRBV29-1 with TRBJ1-2; D is possibly TRBD1 (5 bases). Trimming stripped 7 bases from V and 1 base from J, with 10 bases between. From germline, CDR1 is SQVTM and CDR2 ANQGSEA. The CDR3 spans 12 residues. CDR3 DNA sequence: TGCAGCGGGGCACAGGATAACTATGGCTACACCTTC. Translating it yields CSGAQDNYGYTF.

The V and J genes are TRBV3-1 and TRBJ1-1; D is undetermined. Germline assignment: CDR1 LGHDT and CDR2 YNNKEL (reference sequence). The CDR3 consists of 14 residues. V gave up 2 bases and J gave up 6 bases, with 13 bases separating them. Here the CDR3 DNA reads TGTGCCAGCAGCCAACCGGGTACCTTTCCTGAAGCTTTCTTT. This encodes CASSQPGTFPEAFF.

The V and J genes are TRBV29-1 and TRBJ1-1; possible D gene TRBD1, 6 bases. The CDR3 runs to 14 residues. From germline, CDR1 is SQVTM and CDR2 ANQGSEA. Deletions cut 7 bases from V and 5 bases from J, with 20 bases between. The CDR3 DNA reads as TGCAGCGCCCCGGGGGGCACAGGGATTACTGAAGCTTTCTTT. Encoded protein: CSAPGGTGITEAFF.